The clone carrying this T cell receptor beta chain has at least ten counts. The CDR3 extends over 17 amino acids. V dropped 0 bases and J dropped 0 bases, with 12 bases sitting between them. CDR1 is LGHNT, CDR2 FRNRAP, per germline. Unique molecular identifiers tagged every individual TCR cDNA molecule. Via MiXCR, TCRdb re-called the 5' RACE reads, giving one row per CDR3 protein. The top ten clones hold approximately 18% of a sample with 15,000 or so distinct CDR3 sequences, 20% to 25% of them seen once. This sample is drawn from a study of spatial heterogeneity in lung cancer. Study summary: The study consistently detected more beta-chain than alpha-chain sequences.

The time point denotes: sample taken at primary tumor resection. In each case, whole RNA from tumor, nontumor lung or frozen PBMC was sequenced unsorted. The receptor was derived from a female donor with early-stage non-small cell lung cancer. The gene calls are TRBV12-5 and TRBJ1-5; D may be TRBD1 (6 bases). The specimen comprised PBMCs, sampled at surgery. The CDR3 region has the DNA TGTGCTAGTGGTTTGGTACAAGGGGGAAATAGCAATCAGCCCCAGCATTTT. This encodes CASGLVQGGNSNQPQHF.